This TCR beta chain was captured by sequencing in a study of control samples from healthy donors and cancer patients. With 3 bases removed from V and 1 base from J, the gap between germline ends came to 9 bases. Germline V gene sequence: CDR1 SNHLY, CDR2 FYNNEI. The CDR3 is made up of 14 amino acids. Measured with immunoSEQ multiplex PCR; TCRdb has only the in-frame clones, and not every one. The repertoire holds 130,000 or so clones, about 83% seen once, with 9.5% to 13% in the top ten. Sequenced: blood. This receptor was identified in a man aged 30 to 39 in good health. The chain couples TRBV2 to TRBJ1-1, with D uncertain. Here the CDR3 reads CASSDDRGNTEAFF. In DNA, the CDR3 is TGTGCCAGCAGTGACGACCGGGGGAACACTGAAGCTTTCTTT.